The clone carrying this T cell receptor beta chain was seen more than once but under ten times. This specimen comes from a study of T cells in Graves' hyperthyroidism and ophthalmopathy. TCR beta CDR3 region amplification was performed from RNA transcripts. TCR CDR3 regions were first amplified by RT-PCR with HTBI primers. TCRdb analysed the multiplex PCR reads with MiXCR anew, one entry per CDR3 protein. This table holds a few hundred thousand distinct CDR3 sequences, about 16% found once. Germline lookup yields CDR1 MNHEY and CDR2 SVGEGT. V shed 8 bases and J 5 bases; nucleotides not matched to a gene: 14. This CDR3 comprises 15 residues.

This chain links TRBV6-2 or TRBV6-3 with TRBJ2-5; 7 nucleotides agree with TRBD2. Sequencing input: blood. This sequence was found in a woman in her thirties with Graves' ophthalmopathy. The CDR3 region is CASRRVGRSPETQYF. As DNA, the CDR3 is TGTGCCAGCCGGCGGGTCGGGAGGTCACCGGAGACCCAGTACTTC.